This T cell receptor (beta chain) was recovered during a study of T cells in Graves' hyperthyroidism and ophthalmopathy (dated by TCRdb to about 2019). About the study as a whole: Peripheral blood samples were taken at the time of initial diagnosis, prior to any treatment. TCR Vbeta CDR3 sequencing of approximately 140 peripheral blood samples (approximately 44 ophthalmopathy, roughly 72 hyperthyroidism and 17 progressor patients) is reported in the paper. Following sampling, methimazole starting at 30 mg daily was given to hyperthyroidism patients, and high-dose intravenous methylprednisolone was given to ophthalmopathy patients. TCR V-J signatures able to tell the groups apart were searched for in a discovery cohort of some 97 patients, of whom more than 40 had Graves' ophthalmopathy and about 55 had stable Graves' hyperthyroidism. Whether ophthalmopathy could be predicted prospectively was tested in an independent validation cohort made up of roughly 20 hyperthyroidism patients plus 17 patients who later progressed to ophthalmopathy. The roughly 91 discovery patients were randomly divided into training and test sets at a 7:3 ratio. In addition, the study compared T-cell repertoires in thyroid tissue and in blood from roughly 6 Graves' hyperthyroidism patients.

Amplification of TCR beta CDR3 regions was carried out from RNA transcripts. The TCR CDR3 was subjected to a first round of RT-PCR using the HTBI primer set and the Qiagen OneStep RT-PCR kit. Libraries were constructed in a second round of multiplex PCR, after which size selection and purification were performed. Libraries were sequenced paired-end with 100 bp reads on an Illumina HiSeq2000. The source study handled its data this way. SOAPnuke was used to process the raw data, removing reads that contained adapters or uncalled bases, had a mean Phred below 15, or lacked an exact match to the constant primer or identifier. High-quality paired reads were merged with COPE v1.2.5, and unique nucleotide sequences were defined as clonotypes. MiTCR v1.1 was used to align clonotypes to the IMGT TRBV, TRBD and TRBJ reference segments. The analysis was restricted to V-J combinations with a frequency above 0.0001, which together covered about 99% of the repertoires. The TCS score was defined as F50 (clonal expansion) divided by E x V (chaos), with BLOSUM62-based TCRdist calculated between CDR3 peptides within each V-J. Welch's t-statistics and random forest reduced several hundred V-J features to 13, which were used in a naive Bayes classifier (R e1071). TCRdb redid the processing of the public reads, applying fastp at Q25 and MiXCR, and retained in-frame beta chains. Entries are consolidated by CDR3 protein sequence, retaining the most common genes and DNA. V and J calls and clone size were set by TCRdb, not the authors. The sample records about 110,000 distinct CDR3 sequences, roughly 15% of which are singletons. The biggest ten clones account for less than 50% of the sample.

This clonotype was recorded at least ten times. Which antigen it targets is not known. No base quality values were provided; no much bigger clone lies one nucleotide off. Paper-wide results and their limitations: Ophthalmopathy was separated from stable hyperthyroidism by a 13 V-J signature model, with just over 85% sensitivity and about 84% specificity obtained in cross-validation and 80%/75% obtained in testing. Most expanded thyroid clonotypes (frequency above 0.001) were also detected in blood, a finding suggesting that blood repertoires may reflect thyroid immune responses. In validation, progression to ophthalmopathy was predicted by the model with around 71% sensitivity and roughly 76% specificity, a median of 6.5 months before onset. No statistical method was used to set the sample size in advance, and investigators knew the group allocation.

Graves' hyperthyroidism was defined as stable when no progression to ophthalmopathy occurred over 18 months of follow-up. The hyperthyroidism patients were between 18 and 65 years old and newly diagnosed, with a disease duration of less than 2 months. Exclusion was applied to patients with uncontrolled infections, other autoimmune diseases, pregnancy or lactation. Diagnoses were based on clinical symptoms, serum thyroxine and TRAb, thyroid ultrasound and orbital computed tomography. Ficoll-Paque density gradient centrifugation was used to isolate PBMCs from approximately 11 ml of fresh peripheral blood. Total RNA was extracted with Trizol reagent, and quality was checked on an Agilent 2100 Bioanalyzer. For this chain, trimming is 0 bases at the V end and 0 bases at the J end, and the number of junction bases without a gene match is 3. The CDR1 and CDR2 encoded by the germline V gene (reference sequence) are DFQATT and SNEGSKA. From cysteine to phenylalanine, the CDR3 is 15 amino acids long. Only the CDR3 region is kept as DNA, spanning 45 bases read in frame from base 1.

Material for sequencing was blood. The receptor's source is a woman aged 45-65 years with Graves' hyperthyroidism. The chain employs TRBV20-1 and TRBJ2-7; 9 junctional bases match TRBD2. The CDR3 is CSARELAGSSYEQYF. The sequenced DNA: TGCAGTGCTAGAGAACTAGCGGGCTCCTCCTACGAGCAGTACTTC.